A single sample is the source of the 30 T cell receptor beta chains below, sequenced in a study of shared clonotypes between healthy human individuals. Some clones are missing from TCRdb's copy, which holds only in-frame ones; the method was immunoSEQ multiplex PCR. The repertoire holds hundreds of thousands of clones, around two thirds seen once, with about a tenth in the top ten. The sequenced sample consisted of memory CD4+ T cells sorted from blood. Documented subset: CD45RA-negative fraction. The source of these receptors is a man aged 25-40 years in good health.

The J gene is TRBJ2-7, the V gene TRBV4-2; 14 bases map to TRBD2. Germline CDR1 LGHNA, CDR2 YNFKEQ. J lost 0 bases, V lost 3 bases, and 4 bases had no gene match. This CDR3 has 17 residues. The CDR3 protein is CASSHQTSGRASYEQYF. In nucleotides, the CDR3 is TGTGCCAGCAGCCACCAGACTAGCGGGAGGGCCTCCTACGAGCAGTACTTC.

This clone was counted a few times. The gene calls are TRBV10-1 and TRBJ2-7; D uncertain. The V and J ends lost 3 bases and 5 bases respectively, with 11 bases between them. Looked up from germline, CDR1 is WNHNN and CDR2 is SYGVQD (reference sequence). The CDR3 length is 13 residues. CDR3 DNA sequence: TGCGCCAGCAGTGAATCGGGTACCCACGAGCAGTACTTC. It encodes CASSESGTHEQYF.

Written as DNA, the CDR3 is TGTGCCTGGAGTGCACTAGGGCCAGATGAGCAGTTCTTC. Translating gives CAWSALGPDEQFF. The J gene is TRBJ2-1, the V gene TRBV30; the D gene is possibly TRBD2 (5 bases). The V gene lost 1 base and the J gene lost 8 bases, with 12 bases spanning the gap. The CDR3 spans 13 residues. From germline, CDR1 is GTSNPN and CDR2 SVGIG (reference sequence).

The rearrangement joins TRBV30 to TRBJ2-1; D not resolved. Deletions cut 5 bases from V and 0 bases from J, with 2 bases between. The CDR3 contains 11 residues. Germline V gives CDR1 GTSNPN, CDR2 SVGIG (reference sequence). CDR3 in DNA: TGTGCCTGGGACTCCTACAATGAGCAGTTCTTC. It yields the protein CAWDSYNEQFF.

The chain recombines TRBV7-8 with TRBJ2-7, with unresolved D. Trimming took off 6 bases at V and 3 bases at J, with 9 bases between the two ends. The CDR3 length is 12 residues. CDR1 is SGHVS and CDR2 is FQNEAQ in the germline V gene. The CDR3 region is CASSPLLYEQYF. The CDR3 region has the DNA TGTGCCAGCAGTCCACTTCTCTACGAGCAGTACTTC.

This chain links TRBV27 with TRBJ2-7, with 9 bases lining up with TRBD1. Germline assignment: CDR1 MNHEY and CDR2 SMNVEV (reference sequence). The length of the CDR3 is 15 residues. Trimming took 1 base from V and 2 from J; bases not matched to a gene: 3. CDR3 loop: CASSLWGQGPYEQYF. Here the CDR3 DNA reads TGTGCCAGCAGTTTATGGGGACAGGGTCCCTACGAGCAGTACTTC.

In this sample, this clone turned up once. The V call is TRBV18, the J call TRBJ2-1, with TRBD2 as a possible D gene (6 bases). Trimming took 3 bases from V and 2 from J, leaving 11 bases between them. This CDR3 is 15 amino acids long. Germline V gene sequence: CDR1 KGHSH, CDR2 LQKENI. The CDR3 sequence: CASSPGVAAYNEQFF. Here the CDR3 DNA reads TGTGCCAGCTCACCCGGGGTAGCGGCCTACAATGAGCAGTTCTTC.

The rearrangement links TRBV12-2 to TRBJ1-6. TRBV12-2 is a listed pseudogene. The CDR3 covers 18 residues. As DNA, the CDR3 is TGTGCAAGTCGCTTAGCGTCAGGTTTTCAGCGAGATAATTCACCCCTCCACTTT. Amino acids: CASRLASGFQRDNSPLHF.

The chain employs TRBV7-6 and TRBJ2-3; D possibly uses TRBD1 or TRBD2 (5 bases each). The CDR3 loop spans 16 amino acids. Per the germline V gene, CDR1 is SGHVS and CDR2 is FNYEAQ. V lost 0 bases to trimming and J lost 0 bases, with 10 bases between them. The CDR3 region has the DNA TGTGCCAGCAGCTTAGCAGGGACGACCAGCACAGATACGCAGTATTTT. It codes for CASSLAGTTSTDTQYF.

The gene calls are TRBV27 and TRBJ2-1, with D maybe TRBD1 (5 bases). The V gene's germline CDR1 is MNHEY and CDR2 SMNVEV (reference sequence). V was trimmed by 0 bases and J by 0 bases, leaving 18 bases between them. CDR3 length equals 19 residues. CDR3 residues: CASSLSLDRGRGSYNEQFF. CDR3 sequence (DNA): TGTGCCAGCAGTTTATCCCTAGATAGGGGCCGAGGCTCCTACAATGAGCAGTTCTTC.

This chain uses TRBV19 with TRBJ2-5; 7 nucleotides agree with TRBD1. The CDR3 loop spans 15 amino acids. Germline CDR1 is LNHDA and CDR2 is SQIVND (reference sequence). V shed 1 base, J shed 4 bases, and the junction held 6 bases outside the gene matches. The CDR3 loop is CASSIAGGGGETQYF. DNA for the CDR3: TGTGCCAGTAGTATAGCAGGGGGTGGTGGAGAGACCCAGTACTTC.

This chain joins TRBV29-1 and TRBJ2-5; 8 nucleotides match TRBD1. The trim removed 6 bases at V and 2 bases at J, leaving 8 bases unmatched. This CDR3 is 14 amino acids long. Looked up from germline, CDR1 is SQVTM and CDR2 is ANQGSEA. CDR3 sequence (DNA): TGCAGCGTAGGACAGGGTAGCAGGCAAGAGACCCAGTACTTC. Translated: CSVGQGSRQETQYF.

The sample holds a few counts of this clone. This same CDR3 is encoded by further DNA sequences in the sample. The chain recombines TRBV18 with TRBJ2-3, with 13 bases aligning to TRBD2. V was pared by 2 bases and J by 4 bases, with 6 bases of the junction left unmatched. The CDR3 has 17 amino acids. CDR1 KGHSH and CDR2 LQKENI come from the germline V gene. The CDR3 loop is CASSPGTSGRAPDTQYF. CDR3 coding DNA: TGTGCCAGCTCACCAGGCACTAGCGGGAGGGCCCCAGATACGCAGTATTTT.

This clone occurred once. The J gene is TRBJ2-5, the V gene TRBV29-1, with TRBD1 matching over 8 bases. Germline V gene sequence: CDR1 SQVTM, CDR2 ANQGSEA. The CDR3 totals 12 residues. The junction had 7 bases not matched to a gene; V was cut back by 8 bases and J by 5 bases. DNA of the CDR3: TGCAGCCACCAGGGGGCGGCGGAGACCCAGTACTTC. Its translation: CSHQGAAETQYF.

This clone was seen at least ten times. The J gene is TRBJ1-2, the V gene TRBV6-5; D is unclear. Trimming took 4 bases from V and 4 from J, leaving 13 bases between them. The CDR3 length is 14 residues. Germline values: CDR1 MNHEY, CDR2 SVGAGI. Here the CDR3 reads CASSLGGIPYGYTF. The CDR3 region has the DNA TGTGCCAGCAGTTTGGGAGGGATTCCCTATGGCTACACCTTC.

The gene calls are TRBV5-1 and TRBJ2-5; 8 bases are a match to TRBD1. CDR1 SGHRS and CDR2 YFSETQ come from the germline V gene. This CDR3 spans 15 amino acids. V gave up 4 bases and J gave up 5 bases; unmatched junction bases: 10. In DNA, the CDR3 is TGCGCCAGCAGCGCCAATCCAGGGGGCAGGGAGACCCAGTACTTC. It codes for CASSANPGGRETQYF. Based on the CDR3 plus reference TRBV5-1 and TRBJ2-5, the full variable domain is KAGVTQTPRYLIKTRGQQVTLSCSPISGHRSVSWYQQTPGQGLQFLFEYFSETQRNKGNFPGRFSGRQFSNSRSEMNVSTLELGDSALYLCASSANPGGRETQYFGPGTRLLVL.

The J gene is TRBJ1-2, the V gene TRBV28; possible D gene TRBD1, 5 bases. V was shortened by 6 bases and J by 2 bases, with 13 bases between the two germline ends. The CDR3 spans 14 residues. Germline V lookup: CDR1 MDHEN, CDR2 SYDVKM. This CDR3 is CASRSTGTNYGYTF. The CDR3 bases are TGTGCCAGCAGATCCACCGGGACGAACTATGGCTACACCTTC.

The DNA of the CDR3 is TGTGCCAGCAGTGATCTTGACCGTGGCTACACCTTC. It yields the protein CASSDLDRGYTF. The chain combines TRBV25-1 with TRBJ1-2; D is undetermined. CDR1 is MGHDK, CDR2 SYGVNS, per germline. CDR3 size: 12 residues. Between the trimmed V and J ends, which lost 3 bases and 7 bases, there was a span of 9 bases.

This clone was detected once. V usage is TRBV5-6 and J usage is TRBJ2-1; 8 bases are a match to TRBD1. Germline assignment: CDR1 SGHDT and CDR2 YYEEEE. Germline trimming cut 2 bases from V and 3 bases from J; bases unmatched to any gene: 4. The CDR3 spans 15 residues. In nucleotides, the CDR3 is TGTGCCAGCAGCTTCGGGGACAGGATCTACAATGAGCAGTTCTTC. It yields the protein CASSFGDRIYNEQFF.

This clone occurred a few times. This rearrangement joins TRBV15 to TRBJ2-7, with 11 bases aligning to TRBD2. Trimming at V came to 3 bases and at J to 7 bases, leaving 8 bases not matched to a gene. The V gene's germline CDR1 is LNHNV and CDR2 YYDKDF (reference sequence). The CDR3 runs to 15 residues. The CDR3 loop is CATSSRLAGSGEQYF. In DNA form, the CDR3 reads TGTGCCACCAGCAGTCGACTAGCGGGATCTGGGGAGCAGTACTTC.

The sample holds many counts of this clone. This rearrangement joins TRBV19 to TRBJ2-7, with D perhaps TRBD2 (6 bases). The CDR3 length is 13 residues. Trimming pared 9 bases from V and 0 bases from J, leaving 12 bases between. CDR1 and CDR2 (germline): LNHDA, SQIVND (reference sequence). The CDR3 DNA is TGTGCCAGAACTCCGGGACTCTCCTACGAGCAGTACTTC. Translated: CARTPGLSYEQYF.

The gene calls are TRBV15 and TRBJ1-1; D is possibly TRBD1 (6 bases). Per the germline V gene, CDR1 is LNHNV and CDR2 is YYDKDF (reference sequence). The CDR3 runs to 16 residues. The V end lost 3 bases, the J end lost 0 bases, and 14 bases lay between the germline ends. Here the CDR3 DNA reads TGTGCCACCAGCAGGATCCTGGACAGAATGAACACTGAAGCTTTCTTT. Translation: CATSRILDRMNTEAFF.

The V gene is TRBV6-6, the J gene TRBJ1-4; a possible D gene is TRBD1 (5 bases). The CDR3 is made up of 14 amino acids. Trimming shortened V by 7 bases and J by 8 bases, and 17 bases separated the two germline ends. In germline, CDR1 is MNHNY, CDR2 SVGAGI (reference sequence). The CDR3 sequence is CASMLRGGAEKLFF. CDR3 sequence (DNA): TGTGCCAGCATGCTCCGGGGGGGAGCGGAAAAACTGTTTTTT.

The chain has TRBV7-8 and TRBJ2-1, with 8 bases aligning to TRBD2. This CDR3 has 14 amino acids. Per the germline V gene, CDR1 is SGHVS and CDR2 is FQNEAQ. After removal of 7 bases from V and 4 bases from J, the junction contained 6 bases not matched to a gene. CDR3 nucleotide sequence: TGTGCCAGCAAGCAAGCGGGGGCATACAATGAGCAGTTCTTC. This gives the protein CASKQAGAYNEQFF.

This clone was seen more than once but under ten times. CDR3 sequence reads: CASRLDISRGYTF. The CDR3 DNA sequence: TGTGCCAGCAGACTGGACATTTCGAGGGGCTACACCTTC. The chain employs TRBV5-6 and TRBJ1-2, with D possibly TRBD1 on 5 matching bases. Per germline, CDR1 SGHDT and CDR2 YYEEEE. V lost 5 bases and J 8 bases, leaving 16 bases between the germline ends. CDR3 length: 13 amino acids.

The V and J genes are TRBV7-8 and TRBJ2-1; TRBD1 aligns across 7 bases. Germline V gene lookup returns CDR1 SGHVS and CDR2 FQNEAQ. The J segment lost 2 bases and the V segment lost 2 bases, leaving 3 bases of the junction unmatched. CDR3 size: 15 residues. The CDR3 DNA follows: TGTGCCAGCAGCTTAATCAGGGGGACCTACAATGAGCAGTTCTTC. Protein product: CASSLIRGTYNEQFF.

This sequence joins TRBV6-6 and TRBJ1-1; 9 bases are a match to TRBD1. V gave up 1 base and J gave up 4 bases; unmatched junction bases: 1. The CDR3 is 14 residues long. Germline-derived CDR1 and CDR2 are MNHNY and SVGAGI (reference sequence). CDR3 in DNA: TGTGCCAGCAGTTACTTACAGGGGGCCACTGAAGCTTTCTTT. As protein: CASSYLQGATEAFF.

This clone was seen only a few times. CDR3 residues: CASSSKTSGDYNEQFF. In DNA form, the CDR3 reads TGTGCCAGCAGCTCAAAGACTAGCGGAGACTACAATGAGCAGTTCTTC. The chain combines TRBV7-6 with TRBJ2-1, with TRBD2 matching 9 bases. V lost 4 bases to trimming and J lost 3 bases; unmatched junction nucleotides: 7. Germline assignment: CDR1 SGHVS and CDR2 FNYEAQ. The length of the CDR3 is 16 residues.

V and J are TRBV7-8 and TRBJ2-7; D ambiguous. There are 17 residues in the CDR3. V was cut by 2 bases and J by 7 bases, with 24 bases left in between. Germline V gene data show CDR1 as SGHVS and CDR2 as FQNEAQ. This CDR3 reads CASSLSRRVSPLGEQYF. CDR3 nucleotides: TGTGCCAGCAGCTTAAGTCGGAGAGTTTCCCCTTTGGGAGAGCAGTACTTC.

The chain joins TRBV11-2 to TRBJ2-4; TRBD1 or TRBD2 may be the D gene (5 bases each). The CDR3 consists of 15 residues. Trimming stripped 6 bases from V and 5 bases from J, with 17 bases between. The V gene's germline CDR1 is SGHAT and CDR2 FQNNGV. This chain's CDR3 is CASRTPGTQQNIQYF. CDR3 nucleotides: TGTGCCAGCAGGACCCCCGGGACCCAGCAAAACATTCAGTACTTC.